This TCR beta chain was profiled in a study of cytomegalovirus exposure and HLA in healthy donors. Regarding the study as a whole: TCR beta chains associated with HLA were, in a later analysis, more clonally expanded than equally common others. It was assumed in the presence/absence analyses that sequencing depth was roughly uniform across donors.

As regards this clone: Its antigen is not known.

It was with 60 Vbeta and 13 Jbeta primers that the PCR ran. TCRdb's table, derived via immunoSEQ multiplex PCR, lists solely in-frame clones and lacks some. Altogether approximately 180,000 clones are present, around 80% being singletons, with the ten largest covering approximately 1.3%. The sequenced sample was PBMCs. This TCR was recovered from a woman under 40 in good health and CMV-seropositive.

The CDR3, as DNA: TGTGCCAGCAGCAAAGTGGTAGCGATATTTACAGATACGCAGTATTTT. Translation gives CASSKVVAIFTDTQYF. V usage is TRBV21-1 and J usage is TRBJ2-3; the D segment call TRBD2 is taken from the table without a DNA check. TRBV21-1 is listed as a pseudogene. CDR3 length equals 16 residues.